A selection of T cell receptor beta chains follows, all from one sample in a study of cytomegalovirus exposure and HLA in healthy donors. Assay used: immunoSEQ multiplex PCR; TCRdb lists only in-frame clones, some missing. The sample carries 140,000 to 150,000 clones, roughly two thirds recorded once. Sequenced: PBMCs. The receptors originated from a male donor in good health and CMV-seronegative. The CDR3 runs from the conserved cysteine through the conserved F or W. Each record gives: clone size, D gene, J gene, V gene, CDR3 protein, CDR3 DNA. A D gene is named only where the DNA matches it firmly. For some rows the clone size is stated as once, few or many, or as a class when expanded; others skip it.

>.|TRBD1|TRBJ1-4|TRBV10-3
CAISDPNRGIGEKLFF
TGTGCCATCAGCGACCCAAACAGGGGAATAGGGGAAAAACTGTTTTTT
>.|TRBD2|TRBJ2-3|TRBV7-2
CASSRGLAGNTDTQYF
TGTGCCAGCAGCCGGGGACTAGCGGGGAACACAGATACGCAGTATTTT
>once|.|TRBJ2-1|TRBV29-1
CSGRAGGEQFF
TGCAGCGGGAGGGCAGGGGGTGAGCAGTTCTTC
>.|.|TRBJ2-1|TRBV4-3
CASSQDRGSGSYNEQFF
TGCGCCAGCAGCCAAGATCGCGGTAGCGGCTCCTACAATGAGCAGTTCTTC
>.|TRBD2|TRBJ2-1|TRBV7-8
CASSKELAGGENEQFF
TGTGCCAGCAGCAAAGAGCTAGCGGGGGGCGAAAATGAGCAGTTCTTC
>.|TRBD2|TRBJ2-1|TRBV18
CASSLRLAQFF
TGTGCCAGCTCCCTGCGACTAGCGCAGTTCTTC
>.|TRBD1|TRBJ2-7|TRBV6-5
CASRQTGGNPYEQYF
TGTGCCAGCAGACAGACAGGGGGCAATCCCTACGAGCAGTACTTC
>.|.|TRBJ2-5|TRBV2
CASSVGLSSEVQYF
TGTGCCAGCAGTGTCGGGTTAAGTTCGGAGGTCCAGTACTTC
>.|TRBD2|TRBJ2-1|TRBV6-5
CASSTSGGANEQFF
TGTGCCAGCAGTACTAGCGGGGGGGCAAATGAGCAGTTCTTC
>.|TRBD1|TRBJ1-2|TRBV10-3
CAIRDRDRGAGNYGYTF
TGTGCCATCAGGGACAGGGACAGGGGAGCGGGGAACTATGGCTACACCTTC
>.|TRBD1|TRBJ1-5|TRBV19
CASSRDREQPQHF
TGTGCCAGTAGTAGGGACAGGGAACAGCCCCAGCATTTT
>.|.|TRBJ1-3|TRBV6-5
CASSYSEVSGNTIYF
TGTGCCAGCAGTTACTCGGAGGTCTCTGGAAACACCATATATTTT
>.|.|TRBJ1-5|TRBV9
CASSPQGHTNQPQHF
TGTGCCAGCAGCCCCCAGGGACACACTAATCAGCCCCAGCATTTT
>.|.|TRBJ2-4|TRBV27
CASRSDRAKNIQYF
TGTGCCAGCAGGTCCGACAGGGCCAAAAACATTCAGTACTTC
>.|TRBD1|TRBJ1-2|TRBV2
CASSKTGDDYGYTF
TGTGCCAGCAGTAAGACAGGGGATGACTATGGCTACACCTTC
>.|TRBD1|TRBJ1-4|TRBV5-1
CASSPKVGQGEENEKLFF
TGCGCCAGCAGCCCAAAGGTAGGACAGGGGGAAGAAAATGAAAAACTGTTTTTT
>.|TRBD1|TRBJ1-4|TRBV4-3
CASSQGFTDREVLANEKLFF
TGCGCCAGCAGCCAAGGGTTCACGGACAGGGAGGTTTTGGCTAATGAAAAACTGTTTTTT
>.|TRBD1|TRBJ1-4|TRBV11-2
CASSLDRQGAPEKLFF
TGTGCCAGCAGCTTAGACCGACAGGGGGCGCCGGAAAAACTGTTTTTT
>once|.|TRBJ2-6|TRBV5-6
CASSLGEDGANVLTF
TGTGCCAGCAGCTTGGGCGAAGATGGGGCCAACGTCCTGACTTTC
>.|.|TRBJ2-5|TRBV7-2
CASSPGSGGETQYF
TGTGCCAGCAGTCCCGGATCAGGGGGGGAGACCCAGTACTTC
>.|.|TRBJ2-2|TRBV7-3
CASSLRGQAGVGTGELFF
TGTGCCAGCAGCTTAAGGGGCCAGGCAGGGGTCGGCACCGGGGAGCTGTTTTTT
>.|TRBD2|TRBJ2-5|TRBV2
CASRQGLAGAETQYF
TGTGCCAGCAGACAAGGACTAGCGGGCGCTGAGACCCAGTACTTC
>.|.|TRBJ2-5|TRBV18
CASSPLREETQYF
TGTGCCAGCTCACCGTTGAGGGAAGAGACCCAGTACTTC
>.|.|TRBJ2-2|TRBV11-3
CASSLVGGNTGELFF
TGTGCCAGCAGCTTAGTGGGGGGGAACACCGGGGAGCTGTTTTTT
>.|TRBD1|TRBJ1-1|TRBV29-1
CSVETGGEREAFF
TGCAGCGTTGAGACAGGGGGCGAGCGGGAAGCTTTCTTT
>.|.|TRBJ1-4|TRBV18
CASSRDTPWGNEKLFF
TGTGCCAGCTCCCGGGACACCCCTTGGGGTAATGAAAAACTGTTTTTT
>.|TRBD1|TRBJ1-2|TRBV7-9
CASSLALGTGDGYTF
TGTGCCAGCAGCTTAGCTCTTGGGACAGGGGATGGCTACACCTTC
>.|.|TRBJ2-3|TRBV5-1
CASSSTGRGGTDTQYF
TGCGCCAGCAGCTCTACAGGGCGTGGGGGCACAGATACGCAGTATTTT
>few|.|TRBJ1-5|TRBV10-3
CAISADSFYSNQPQHF
TGTGCCATCAGTGCGGACAGTTTCTATAGCAATCAGCCCCAGCATTTT
>.|TRBD1|TRBJ1-6|TRBV5-1
CASSLWGQGADNSPLHF
TGCGCCAGCAGCTTGTGGGGACAGGGGGCTGATAATTCACCCCTCCACTTT
>few|.|TRBJ2-7|TRBV15
CATSRDGQTRDEQYF
TGTGCCACCAGCAGAGATGGACAGACGCGCGACGAGCAGTACTTC
>.|.|TRBJ1-2|TRBV6-5
CASSYSGDYGYTF
TGTGCCAGCAGTTATTCCGGTGACTATGGCTACACCTTC
>.|.|TRBJ1-1|TRBV5-1
CASSLTRSTEAFF
TGCGCCAGCAGCTTGACTCGGTCTACTGAAGCTTTCTTT
>.|.|TRBJ2-1|TRBV28
CASSLRDEQFF
TGTGCCAGCAGCTTGAGGGATGAGCAGTTCTTC
>.|TRBD1|TRBJ1-2|TRBV6-5
CASSYGDRGSYGYTF
TGTGCCAGCAGTTACGGGGACAGGGGTTCCTATGGCTACACCTTC
>.|TRBD1|TRBJ2-3|TRBV5-1
CASSPSRGRDTQYF
TGCGCCAGCAGCCCCAGCAGGGGGCGTGATACGCAGTATTTT
>.|.|TRBJ1-1|TRBV7-8
CASSLESQGNTEAFF
TGTGCCAGCAGCTTAGAAAGTCAGGGGAACACTGAAGCTTTCTTT
>.|TRBD2|TRBJ2-5|TRBV9
CASSVEVGGAGETQYF
TGTGCCAGCAGCGTAGAAGTCGGGGGGGCGGGGGAGACCCAGTACTTC
>.|.|TRBJ2-7|TRBV4-2
CASSQDRVAYEQYF
TGTGCCAGCAGCCAAGACCGGGTTGCCTACGAGCAGTACTTC
>.|.|TRBJ2-3|TRBV5-1
CASSLDAGTTDTQYF
TGCGCCAGCAGCTTGGATGCGGGAACTACAGATACGCAGTATTTT
>.|.|TRBJ1-2|TRBV29-1
CSVQGLDGYTF
TGCAGCGTCCAGGGTCTGGATGGCTACACCTTC
>.|TRBD1|TRBJ1-4|TRBV5-1
CASSLTGGTNEKLFF
TGCGCCAGCAGCCTCACAGGGGGCACTAATGAAAAACTGTTTTTT
>.|.|TRBJ1-3|TRBV7-2
CASSRDQGSGNTIYF
TGTGCCAGCAGTCGCGACCAGGGCTCTGGAAACACCATATATTTT
>.|TRBD1|TRBJ1-3|TRBV5-4
CASSSDRVTGNTIYF
TGTGCCAGCAGCTCGGACAGGGTAACTGGAAACACCATATATTTT
>few|.|TRBJ2-1|TRBV5-4
CASSGPSGSHNEQFF
TGTGCCAGCAGCGGCCCATCGGGGAGCCACAATGAGCAGTTCTTC
>.|TRBD2|TRBJ2-3|TRBV7-9
CASSILGLGSDTQYF
TGTGCCAGCAGCATACTTGGACTAGGATCAGATACGCAGTATTTT
>.|TRBD1|TRBJ2-7|TRBV6-5
CASSRDRVEYEQYF
TGTGCCAGCAGTCGAGACAGGGTAGAGTACGAGCAGTACTTC
>few|.|TRBJ2-3|TRBV28
CASSRKGGTDTQYF
TGTGCCAGCAGCCGAAAGGGGGGGACAGATACGCAGTATTTT
>few|.|TRBJ1-1|TRBV7-2
CASSLVVQGRTEAFF
TGTGCCAGCAGCTTAGTGGTTCAGGGAAGAACTGAAGCTTTCTTT
>.|TRBD1|TRBJ1-1|TRBV9
CASSVGQGGEAFF
TGTGCCAGCAGCGTTGGGCAGGGGGGTGAAGCTTTCTTT
>.|TRBD2|TRBJ2-3|TRBV7-8
CASSLEERGGTDTQYF
TGTGCCAGCAGCTTAGAAGAGCGGGGGGGCACAGATACGCAGTATTTT
>once|TRBD2|TRBJ2-3|TRBV10-2
CASAWTSIADTQYF
TGCGCCAGCGCCTGGACTAGCATCGCAGATACGCAGTATTTT
>.|.|TRBJ2-6|TRBV28
CASSPGSSGANVLTF
TGTGCCAGCAGTCCCGGGAGCTCTGGGGCCAACGTCCTGACTTTC